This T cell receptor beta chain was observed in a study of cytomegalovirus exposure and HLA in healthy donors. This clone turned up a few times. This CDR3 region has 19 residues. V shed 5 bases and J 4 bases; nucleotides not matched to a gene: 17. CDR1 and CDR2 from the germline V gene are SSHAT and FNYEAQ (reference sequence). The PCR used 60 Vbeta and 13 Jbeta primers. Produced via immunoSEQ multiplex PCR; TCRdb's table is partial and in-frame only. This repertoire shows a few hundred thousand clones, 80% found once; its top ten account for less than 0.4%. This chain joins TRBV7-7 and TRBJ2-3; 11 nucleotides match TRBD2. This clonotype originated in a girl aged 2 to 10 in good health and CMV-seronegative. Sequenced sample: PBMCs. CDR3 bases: TGTGCCAGCAGCGCCTACTTCCTAGCGGGAGGTCGTGAGGCAGATACGCAGTATTTT. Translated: CASSAYFLAGGREADTQYF. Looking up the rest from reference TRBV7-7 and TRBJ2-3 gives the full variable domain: GAGVSQSPRYKVTKRGQDVTLRCDPISSHATLYWYQQALGQGPEFLTYFNYEAQPDKSGLPSDRFSAERPEGSISTLTIQRTEQRDSAMYRCASSAYFLAGGREADTQYFGPGTRLTVL.